These T cell receptor beta chains were read from a single sample in a study of blood T cell repertoires in COVID-19. Only in-frame clones appear in the TCRdb table, and some are missing; sequencing was by immunoSEQ multiplex PCR. The sample contains 140,000 or so clones, approximately 89% of which appear only once. Input material: peripheral blood. These receptor sequences come from a man aged 55 to 69 with active or convalescent COVID-19. Each CDR3 is given with its conserved first and last residue. D genes are given only for firm matches. Expanded clones are given a class, and other clones once, few, many or no size at all.

TRBD1,.,TRBJ2-7,TRBV27,TGTGCCAGCAGGCCCGGGACAGGAGCCTACGAGCAGTACTTC,CASRPGTGAYEQYF
TRBD2,.,TRBJ2-7,TRBV7-2,TGTGCCAGCAGTTTTGAGGGACTAGCTTTCTACGAGCAGTACTTC,CASSFEGLAFYEQYF
TRBD1,.,TRBJ2-6,TRBV30,TGTGCCTGGAGTCGGACAGGGACTGGGGCCAACGTCCTGACTTTC,CAWSRTGTGANVLTF
TRBD2,.,TRBJ2-7,TRBV5-1,TGCGCCAGCAGCTTGGCCGGAGGGACTAGCGGCTACGAGCAGTACTTC,CASSLAGGTSGYEQYF
TRBD1,.,TRBJ2-1,TRBV6-5,TGTGCCAGCAGTTCTTTGGACAGGGGAAAGGGTAATGAGCAGTTCTTC,CASSSLDRGKGNEQFF
.,.,TRBJ2-7,TRBV19,TGTGCCAGTAGTATTGTTCAGAGGTCCTACGAGCAGTACTTC,CASSIVQRSYEQYF
.,.,TRBJ1-3,TRBV4-2,TGTGCCAGCAGCCAAGCGGGTCCAAGGGGAGGAAACACCATATATTTT,CASSQAGPRGGNTIYF
TRBD1,.,TRBJ2-7,TRBV6-5,TGTGCCAGCAGCACCGGGACAGGGTACGAGCAGTACTTC,CASSTGTGYEQYF
.,once,TRBJ2-5,TRBV30,TGTGCCTGGAGTGTCGGTGACTTACCCCTGGAGACCCAGTACTTC,CAWSVGDLPLETQYF
TRBD1,.,TRBJ1-4,TRBV18,TGTGCCAGCTCTCAAGGACAGGATGAAAAACTGTTTTTT,CASSQGQDEKLFF
TRBD2,.,TRBJ2-3,TRBV5-1,TGCGCCAGCAGCTCGGGACTAGCGGGACGCACAGATACGCAGTATTTT,CASSSGLAGRTDTQYF
.,.,TRBJ1-2,TRBV9,TGTGCCAGCAGCGCGTCAGCGGTTAACTATGGCTACACCTTC,CASSASAVNYGYTF
TRBD2,once,TRBJ2-7,TRBV5-1,TGCGCCAGCAGCCTTGTAGCGGGAGGGTACTCCTACGAGCAGTACTTC,CASSLVAGGYSYEQYF
.,.,TRBJ2-7,TRBV18,TGTGCCAGCTCCCGGGACTCTCGCAGCGAGCAGTACTTC,CASSRDSRSEQYF
.,.,TRBJ2-7,TRBV21-1,TGTGCCAGCAGCAAAGTAAGCGGCGAGAGGGGGCGAGTAAGCGAGCAGTACTTC,CASSKVSGERGRVSEQYF
TRBD2,.,TRBJ2-5,TRBV27,TGTGCCAGCAGGCAGGGGCGGGGGACTAGCGGCCACCAAGAGACCCAGTACTTC,CASRQGRGTSGHQETQYF
.,many,TRBJ2-7,TRBV6-1,TGTGCCAGCAGTGAAACCGAGACCTACGAGCAGTACTTC,CASSETETYEQYF
TRBD1,.,TRBJ1-2,TRBV14,TGTGCCAGCAGCTTAAGACGGAAGGGGGCTCACTATGGCTACACCTTC,CASSLRRKGAHYGYTF
.,.,TRBJ2-7,TRBV12-2,TGTGCAAGTCGCTTATTGGGGCTAGCGGGGGCAGGGGAGCAGTACTTC,CASRLLGLAGAGEQYF
.,.,TRBJ2-7,TRBV5-6,TGTGCCAGCAGCTTGGGGGCGGGCTCGGAGCAGTACTTC,CASSLGAGSEQYF
TRBD2,.,TRBJ2-3,TRBV9,TGTGCCAGCAGCCGAACGGGGACTAGCGGAAGCACAGATACGCAGTATTTT,CASSRTGTSGSTDTQYF
TRBD2,.,TRBJ2-7,TRBV6-5,TGTGCCAGCAGTTCCCAAGCGGGGCCCTACGAGCAGTACTTC,CASSSQAGPYEQYF
TRBD2,.,TRBJ2-3,TRBV29-1,TGCAGCCCACGGACTAGCGGGGTACCCACAGATACGCAGTATTTT,CSPRTSGVPTDTQYF